These 19 T cell receptor beta chains were sequenced from one sample in a study of T-cell memory formation after mild COVID-19. TCRdb re-derived calls from the 5' RACE reads in MiXCR, one entry per CDR3 protein. This sample has hundreds of thousands of distinct CDR3 sequences, with approximately 25% found just once. What was sequenced was PBMCs or a T cell subset sorted from them (not recorded which). Source of these receptors: an adult woman who had mild COVID-19 (a few samples of this study predate the infection). Cell type and time point are not known.

CDR3 bases: TGTGCCAGCAGTCTCACCTGGGACACCGGAATAGTGTCGGATACGCAGTATTTT. It specifies CASSLTWDTGIVSDTQYF. The rearrangement uses TRBV12-3 or TRBV12-4 and TRBJ2-3, with a tentative D call TRBD1 (6 bases). The CDR3 extends over 18 amino acids. The ends were cut back, 5 bases at V and 6 bases at J, with 27 bases in the middle.

The chain joins TRBV6-2 or TRBV6-3 to TRBJ2-7; D unresolved. The germline gives CDR1 MNHEY, CDR2 SVGEGT. Trimming took 5 bases from V and 7 from J, leaving 12 bases between them. This CDR3 region has 12 residues. The CDR3 DNA sequence: TGTGCCAGCAGTCGCCCGCTGCAGGAGCAGTACTTC. Amino acids: CASSRPLQEQYF.

This clonotype has more than one count but fewer than ten. The chain recombines TRBV19 with TRBJ2-7; tentative D call: TRBD1 (6 bases). Per the germline V gene, CDR1 is LNHDA and CDR2 is SQIVND (reference sequence). V lost 3 bases, J lost 2 bases, and 11 bases lay in between. This CDR3 is built from 14 residues. The CDR3 sequence is CASSIKDRTYEQYF. DNA of the CDR3: TGTGCCAGTAGTATCAAGGACAGAACCTACGAGCAGTACTTC.

V usage is TRBV15 and J usage is TRBJ1-1; D is possibly TRBD1 (6 bases). The V gene's germline CDR1 is LNHNV and CDR2 YYDKDF (reference sequence). V dropped 3 bases and J dropped 5 bases, with 7 bases sitting between them. This CDR3 contains 12 residues. CDR3: CATSSQGTEAFF. CDR3 coding DNA: TGTGCCACCAGCAGTCAGGGGACTGAAGCTTTCTTT. The full variable domain, completed using reference TRBV15 and TRBJ1-1, is DAMVIQNPRYQVTQFGKPVTLSCSQTLNHNVMYWYQQKSSQAPKLLFHYYDKDFNNEADTPDNFQSRRPNTSFCFLDIRSPGLGDTAMYLCATSSQGTEAFFGQGTRLTVV.

The V and J genes are TRBV29-1 and TRBJ2-7; TRBD1 matches 10 bases. V gave up 7 bases and J gave up 4 bases; unmatched junction bases: 10. Germline-derived CDR1 and CDR2 are SQVTM and ANQGSEA. This CDR3 contains 14 residues. In DNA, the CDR3 is TGCAGCGGCGGGTGGGGGACAGGGGCTTACGAGCAGTACTTC. Translated, it gives CSGGWGTGAYEQYF.

The genes are TRBV7-3 and TRBJ2-2; D is undetermined. The CDR3 loop spans 13 amino acids. Germline CDR1 and CDR2: SGHTA and FQGTGA. Trimming cost V 3 bases and J 13 bases, with 15 bases left between them. CDR3 nucleotides: TGTGCCAGCAGCTTTGGCGACGACTCCGGGCTGTTTTTT. The encoded protein is CASSFGDDSGLFF. Looking up the rest from reference TRBV7-3 and TRBJ2-2 gives the full variable domain: GAGVSQTPSNKVTEKGKYVELRCDPISGHTALYWYRQSLGQGPEFLIYFQGTGAADDSGLPNDRFFAVRPEGSVSTLKIQRTERGDSAVYLCASSFGDDSGLFFGEGSRLTVL.

V is TRBV6-6 and J is TRBJ2-3; TRBD2 aligns across 14 bases. CDR1 MNHNY and CDR2 SVGAGI come from the germline V gene (reference sequence). V lost 7 bases, J lost 8 bases, and 11 bases stayed unmatched. The CDR3 runs to 16 residues. CDR3 sequence (DNA): TGTGCCAGCACCCTGGGACTAGCGGGGGATCTTGGTACGCAGTATTTT. This gives the protein CASTLGLAGDLGTQYF.

The genes are TRBV20-1 and TRBJ1-1; 10 positions agree with TRBD1. J was trimmed by 3 bases and V by 6 bases; bases with no gene match: 13. The CDR3 has 16 amino acids. Germline V CDR1 and CDR2: DFQATT, SNEGSKA (reference sequence). DNA of the CDR3: TGCAGTGCCCGACGTCTGGACAGGGGGACGGACACTGAAGCTTTCTTT. It specifies CSARRLDRGTDTEAFF.

This clonotype showed up just a few times. This chain connects TRBV20-1 to TRBJ2-3; 10 bases fit TRBD2. V shed 1 base and J 4 bases; nucleotides not matched to a gene: 5. CDR1 and CDR2 (germline): DFQATT, SNEGSKA (reference sequence). The CDR3 contains 15 residues. CDR3 DNA sequence: TGCAGTGCTAGAGTACCTAGCGGGAGCTCAGATACGCAGTATTTT. This codes for CSARVPSGSSDTQYF.

This clonotype showed up many times. J is TRBJ2-1 and V is TRBV4-2; TRBD2 matches 11 bases. Per germline, CDR1 LGHNA and CDR2 YNFKEQ. V shed 5 bases and J 0 bases; nucleotides not matched to a gene: 9. CDR3 length: 18 amino acids. Written as DNA, the CDR3 is TGTGCCAGCAGCGTGCGGACTAGCGGGCCCTCCTCCTACAATGAGCAGTTCTTC. It encodes CASSVRTSGPSSYNEQFF.

This clonotype has only a few counts. The V gene is TRBV13, the J gene TRBJ2-7; weak D call: TRBD2 (6 bases). V lost 5 bases and J 5 bases, leaving 16 bases between the germline ends. CDR1 is PRHDT, CDR2 FYEKMQ, per germline (reference sequence). This CDR3 spans 14 amino acids. The CDR3 bases are TGTGCCAGCAGCACCGGGGGACTCCTCGACGAGCAGTACTTC. Amino acid sequence: CASSTGGLLDEQYF.

This rearrangement joins TRBV5-8 to TRBJ2-5; the match to TRBD1 covers 12 bases. The CDR3 contains 16 residues. Germline CDR1 is SGHTS and CDR2 is YDEGEE. With V trimmed by 4 bases and J by 2 bases, 6 bases remained unmatched. The CDR3 sequence: CASSLGTGGFQETQYF. The CDR3 region has the DNA TGTGCCAGCAGCCTTGGGACAGGGGGCTTTCAAGAGACCCAGTACTTC.

The rearrangement links TRBV2 to TRBJ2-1, with 9 bases aligning to TRBD2. V lost 4 bases and J lost 0; bases outside the gene matches: 7. The CDR3 is 17 residues long. Germline V gene sequence: CDR1 SNHLY, CDR2 FYNNEI. CDR3 loop: CASSGTSARSSYNEQFF. The CDR3 bases are TGTGCCAGCAGTGGGACTAGCGCGAGGAGCTCCTACAATGAGCAGTTCTTC.

The chain combines TRBV19 with TRBJ2-1; D is perhaps TRBD1 (6 bases). The CDR3 sequence is 16 residues long. Deletions cut 9 bases from V and 2 bases from J, with 20 bases between. Germline CDR1 reads LNHDA; CDR2 reads SQIVND (reference sequence). CDR3 in DNA: TGTGCCAGCCGCCAGGCCGGACAGCCTACCTACAATGAGCAGTTCTTC. As protein: CASRQAGQPTYNEQFF.

This clonotype was found a few times. The rearrangement links TRBV12-3 or TRBV12-4 to TRBJ1-1, with 7 bases matching TRBD1. The CDR3 runs to 14 residues. Losses at the gene ends were 5 bases for V and 1 base for J; bases not matched to a gene: 4. The DNA of the CDR3 is TGTGCCAGCAGTGAGGACAGGAAGAACACTGAAGCTTTCTTT. Its translation is CASSEDRKNTEAFF.

This chain connects TRBV6-5 to TRBJ1-1; weak D call: TRBD1 (5 bases). Germline-derived CDR1 and CDR2 are MNHEY and SVGAGI. The V gene lost 6 bases and the J gene lost 1 base, with 9 bases spanning the gap. CDR3 length: 13 residues. The CDR3 DNA reads as TGTGCCAGCAGCGAGGGGAGGAACACTGAAGCTTTCTTT. Encoded protein: CASSEGRNTEAFF.

This clonotype was seen a few times. The CDR3 region is CASSKGGASYNSPLHF. The CDR3 DNA sequence: TGCGCCAGCAGCAAAGGGGGCGCCTCCTATAATTCACCCCTCCACTTT. The gene calls are TRBV5-1 and TRBJ1-6, with 7 nucleotides matching TRBD1. The length of the CDR3 is 16 residues. Germline CDR1 SGHRS, CDR2 YFSETQ. V shed 4 bases, J shed 0 bases, and the junction held 4 bases outside the gene matches.

This clonotype was observed a few times. V and J are TRBV4-1 and TRBJ2-1; D possibly corresponds to TRBD1 (5 bases). Per the germline V gene, CDR1 is MGHRA and CDR2 is YSYEKL. With 2 bases removed from V and 7 bases from J, the gap between germline ends came to 15 bases. CDR3 length: 15 amino acids. CDR3 protein: CASSQRQGLRNEQFF. CDR3 nucleotide sequence: TGCGCCAGCAGCCAAAGGCAGGGCCTACGGAATGAGCAGTTCTTC.

This sequence joins TRBV12-3 or TRBV12-4 and TRBJ1-5, with D possibly matching TRBD1 (6 bases). V was shortened by 4 bases and J by 2 bases, with 12 bases between the two germline ends. The CDR3 runs 15 residues. The CDR3 DNA is TGTGCCAGCAGTTCAGGGGTCTCTGGCAATCAGCCCCAGCATTTT. This gives the protein CASSSGVSGNQPQHF.